The rows below give T cell receptor beta chains drawn from one sample of a study of blood T cell repertoires in COVID-19. Some clones are missing from TCRdb's copy, which holds only in-frame ones; the method was immunoSEQ multiplex PCR. This sample carries 35,000 to 45,000 clones, around 84% of them seen once, and the ten largest clones take about 12%. The sequenced sample consisted of peripheral blood. All receptors derive from a woman between 65 and 79 years old in a cohort sampled during active COVID-19. Each CDR3 is given with its conserved first and last residue. D genes are given only for firm matches. Some rows mark clone size as missing; the rest say once, few, many or name a class of expanded clone.

V	size	D	J	DNA	CDR3
TRBV5-1	-	TRBD2	TRBJ2-1	TGCGCCAGCAGCTTGTCTAGCGGGAGAATAACCCCCGCCCACAATGAGCAGTTCTTC	CASSLSSGRITPAHNEQFF
TRBV24-1	-	TRBD2	TRBJ2-7	TGTGCCACCAGTGATGGGGGGACTAGCGGGACATACGAGCAGTACTTC	CATSDGGTSGTYEQYF
TRBV6-4	-	TRBD2	TRBJ2-1	TGTGCCAGCAGTGACTGGGGGGGCAATGAGCAGTTCTTC	CASSDWGGNEQFF
TRBV28	-	-	TRBJ1-6	TGTGCCAGCAGTTTACCCCCTCGACAGGTCAAAGGGTCACCCCTCCACTTT	CASSLPPRQVKGSPLHF
TRBV2	-	TRBD1	TRBJ2-2	TGTGCCAGCGGTACGGGACAGAGGGGCTCCGGGGAGCTGTTTTTT	CASGTGQRGSGELFF
TRBV4-1	-	TRBD2	TRBJ2-3	TGCGCCAGCAGCCACTATCGTGGGACTAGCGACACAGATACGCAGTATTTT	CASSHYRGTSDTDTQYF
TRBV28	-	-	TRBJ2-3	TGTGCCAGCAGTTTCGGCGGGAGCACAGATACGCAGTATTTT	CASSFGGSTDTQYF
TRBV2	-	-	TRBJ2-3	TGTGCCAGCAGTGGTGCAGCGGGAGATACGCAGTATTTT	CASSGAAGDTQYF
TRBV27	-	TRBD2	TRBJ2-7	TGTGCCAGCAGTTTGTTATCTTCTCAGTCTAGCGGAAGCTCCTACGAGCAGTACTTC	CASSLLSSQSSGSSYEQYF
TRBV28	-	-	TRBJ2-6	TGTGCCAGCAGCCGTTCTGGGGCCAACGTCCTGACTTTC	CASSRSGANVLTF
TRBV19	-	-	TRBJ2-1	TGTGCCAGTAGTATAGACTATACTTATCTCTTC	CASSIDYTYLF
TRBV19	once	TRBD1	TRBJ1-6	TGTGCCAGTAGTACTCCGTGGACAGGGGGCAGTAATTCACCCCTCCACTTT	CASSTPWTGGSNSPLHF
TRBV5-6	-	TRBD1	TRBJ2-3	TGTGCCAGCAGCTTGGAGTACAGGGGCAGGACAGATACGCAGTATTTT	CASSLEYRGRTDTQYF
TRBV21-1	once	-	TRBJ1-1	TGTGCCAGCACGGTGAACACTGAAGCTTTCTTT	CASTVNTEAFF
TRBV27	-	-	TRBJ1-1	TGTGCCAGCAGTTTATCAGGGACATACACTGAAGCTTTCTTT	CASSLSGTYTEAFF
TRBV6-6	-	TRBD1	TRBJ1-5	TGTGCCACCCATAGGGGGACAGCCTATAGCAATCAGCCCCAGCATTTT	CATHRGTAYSNQPQHF
TRBV15	-	-	TRBJ2-1	TGTGCCACCAGCCCCCGACTAGGGTGGGATCATGAGCAGTTCTTC	CATSPRLGWDHEQFF
TRBV7-2	-	TRBD2	TRBJ2-1	TGTGCCAGCAGCTTGGGGGTAGCGGGAGGTAACAGGCAGTTCTTC	CASSLGVAGGNRQFF
TRBV5-1	-	TRBD2	TRBJ2-2	TGCGCCAGCAGCTTTAGCGGGTTGAACACCGGGGAGCTGTTTTTT	CASSFSGLNTGELFF
TRBV18	-	-	TRBJ1-1	TGTGCCAGCTTATCCCGGGTCCTGGTTGACACTGAAGCTTTCTTT	CASLSRVLVDTEAFF
TRBV4-3	-	-	TRBJ2-7	TGCGCCAGCAGCCAAGCCCCGGGACAAGCCTACGAGCAGTACTTC	CASSQAPGQAYEQYF
TRBV4-2	-	TRBD2	TRBJ2-7	TGTGCCAGCAGCCAAGTTTGGTTTAGCGGGAGAAAGAGCTCCTACGAGCAGTACTTC	CASSQVWFSGRKSSYEQYF
TRBV10-1	-	TRBD1	TRBJ2-7	TGCGCCAGCAGAGCCAGGACAGGGGTAGGTTTCGACGAGCAGTACTTC	CASRARTGVGFDEQYF
TRBV4-3	-	-	TRBJ2-7	TGCGCCAGCAGCCAAGACCCCCAGGGAATCTACGAGCAGTACTTC	CASSQDPQGIYEQYF
TRBV18	-	TRBD1	TRBJ1-1	TGTGCCAGCTCATGGGACAGCTTGAACACTGAAGCTTTCTTT	CASSWDSLNTEAFF
TRBV25-1	-	-	TRBJ2-7	TGTGCCAGCACCACTTCGGCGCTAGGAGGGTACGAGCAGTACTTC	CASTTSALGGYEQYF
TRBV28	few	-	TRBJ1-2	TGTGCCAGCAGTTTCCCACCGACAGTGGTCTATGGCTACACCTTC	CASSFPPTVVYGYTF
TRBV12-3/TRBV12-4	-	-	TRBJ2-1	TGTGCCAGCAGTTTAGCGGGAGACAATGAGCAGTTCTTC	CASSLAGDNEQFF
TRBV2	-	-	TRBJ2-3	TGTGCCAGCAGTGAAGACCCCGCGACAGATACGCAGTATTTT	CASSEDPATDTQYF
TRBV5-5	-	TRBD1	TRBJ1-5	TGTGCCAGCAGCTCAGATATTCACGGGACAGAGCGTCAGCCCCAGCATTTT	CASSSDIHGTERQPQHF
TRBV2	-	-	TRBJ1-2	TGTGCCAGCAGTGAACGGGAGGAGTACTATGGCTACACCTTC	CASSEREEYYGYTF
TRBV12-3/TRBV12-4	-	-	TRBJ2-7	TGTGCCAGCAGTTTAAGAGGCTACGAGCAGTACTTC	CASSLRGYEQYF
TRBV27	-	TRBD2	TRBJ2-7	TGTGCCAGCAGTTTAGGCTTAGGGCGCGGGAGGCCCTACGAGCAGTACTTC	CASSLGLGRGRPYEQYF
TRBV2	-	-	TRBJ2-7	TGTGCCAGCAGAGGGGCCCTTCCTACTTGGTCGCAGTACTTC	CASRGALPTWSQYF
TRBV7-2	-	TRBD2	TRBJ2-1	TGTGCCAGCAGAGGAGCGGGGAGCTCCTACAATGAGCAGTTCTTC	CASRGAGSSYNEQFF
TRBV7-8	-	-	TRBJ2-4	TGTGCCAGCAGCCTTCCCCCCTCGGGATGGGAAAACATTCAGTACTTC	CASSLPPSGWENIQYF
TRBV5-1	-	-	TRBJ1-1	TGCGCCAGCAGCCCCGACCTGGCAGGCGCGAACACTGAAGCTTTCTTT	CASSPDLAGANTEAFF
TRBV7-3	once	TRBD1	TRBJ1-1	TGTGCCAGCAGCTTGACAGGGTTCACTGAAGCTTTCTTT	CASSLTGFTEAFF
TRBV2	-	TRBD2	TRBJ2-3	TGTGCCAGCAGTCCTTTGACTAGCGGGAGCACAGATACGCAGTATTTT	CASSPLTSGSTDTQYF
TRBV4-3	-	TRBD1	TRBJ1-2	TGCGCCAGCAGCCCCGGGACAGGCTCATATGGCTACACCTTC	CASSPGTGSYGYTF
TRBV21-1	-	-	TRBJ2-4	TGTGCCAGCAACCGACATAGCGGGAGGGCCCTCGTTACTCAAAACATTCAGTACTTC	CASNRHSGRALVTQNIQYF
TRBV19	-	TRBD2	TRBJ2-1	TGTGCCAGTAGTATATCGGTAGCGGGATTCGTTGAGCAGTTCTTC	CASSISVAGFVEQFF
TRBV18	-	TRBD1	TRBJ1-3	TGTGCCAGCTCACCTTGGGACAGCTTCTCTGGAAACACCATATATTTT	CASSPWDSFSGNTIYF
TRBV5-1	-	TRBD1	TRBJ1-4	TGCGCCAGCAGCCCCTGGACAGGGGGGGTTACTAATGAAAAACTGTTTTTT	CASSPWTGGVTNEKLFF
TRBV29-1	-	-	TRBJ1-1	TGCAGCGTTGAAGAGGGGCAGCTTTACACTGAAGCTTTCTTT	CSVEEGQLYTEAFF
TRBV24-1	once	-	TRBJ2-2	TGTGCCACCAGTGATTTGTCGGTGGTCCCCGGGGAGCTGTTTTTT	CATSDLSVVPGELFF
TRBV27	-	TRBD1	TRBJ1-1	TGTGCCAGCAGTTCACGACAGGGGGTGGGAAGTGAAGCTTTCTTT	CASSSRQGVGSEAFF
TRBV5-4	-	-	TRBJ2-7	TGTGCCAGCAGCTTGTCGGGCGGGAAATCCTACGAGCAGTACTTC	CASSLSGGKSYEQYF
TRBV2	-	-	TRBJ2-7	TGTGCCAGCAGTGAAGGGACGGGGATCTACGAGCAGTACTTC	CASSEGTGIYEQYF
TRBV7-9	-	-	TRBJ2-3	TGTGCCAGCAGTTGGGGGGACCCAGATACGCAGTATTTT	CASSWGDPDTQYF
TRBV7-9	few	TRBD1	TRBJ1-3	TGTGCCAGCAGCTTAAGAGGACAGGGGAGTCCTTCTGGAAACACCATATATTTT	CASSLRGQGSPSGNTIYF
TRBV2	-	TRBD2	TRBJ2-1	TGTGCCAGCAGTTACCAAGGGACTAGCGGCAATGAGCAGTTCTTC	CASSYQGTSGNEQFF
TRBV5-1	-	TRBD2	TRBJ2-7	TGCGCCAGCAGCCCCGGACTGCGGGGGACTAGTATCTACGAGCAGTACTTC	CASSPGLRGTSIYEQYF